These 23 T cell receptor beta chains were all obtained from the same sample, sequenced in a study of beta chain features in type 1 diabetes. Sequencing targeted expressed TCRB transcripts, as all isolated RNA had been reverse transcribed. Here immunoSEQ multiplex PCR was the method, and the copy in TCRdb shows in-frame clones only, minus some. Of 860,000 or so clones in the sample, about a sixth are singletons; the top ten hold 0.02% to 0.03%. The sample was naive CD4+ T cells from blood. These TCRs come from a woman between 18 and 29 years old in good health.

This CDR3 is CSFGLNEADTQYF. CDR3 DNA: TGCAGTTTTGGGTTGAACGAAGCAGATACGCAGTATTTT. V and J are TRBV29-1 and TRBJ2-3; D is ambiguous. The CDR3 covers 13 residues. Germline-derived CDR1 and CDR2 are SQVTM and ANQGSEA.

This clone was found a few times. This specimen includes other DNA sequences encoding the same CDR3. The CDR3 DNA reads TGTGCCAGCAGCTTTGGCGGGAGGGCCGGAAATGAGCAGTTCTTC. It is translated as CASSFGGRAGNEQFF. V usage is TRBV5-4 and J usage is TRBJ2-1, with TRBD2 matching over 9 bases. Germline V gives CDR1 SGHNT, CDR2 YYREEE (reference sequence). The CDR3 is 15 amino acids. The V segment lost 2 bases and the J segment 7 bases; nucleotides outside the gene matches: 7.

This clone was detected only a few times. As DNA, the CDR3 is TGTGCCAGCAGTGCTCAGGGGTATGGCTACACCTTC. Amino acids: CASSAQGYGYTF. The chain is built from TRBV25-1 and TRBJ1-2, with D tentatively TRBD1 (6 bases). The V end was cut by 4 bases, the J end by 5 bases, with 8 bases between. The germline V gene has CDR1 MGHDK and CDR2 SYGVNS. The CDR3 is 12 amino acids.

This clone was seen a handful of times. Distinct nucleotide sequences in the sample also encode this CDR3. The chain employs TRBV7-2 and TRBJ2-3, with D unresolved. The CDR3 consists of 13 residues. Trimming pared 2 bases from V and 1 base from J, leaving 4 bases between. Germline loops: CDR1 SGHTA, CDR2 FQGNSA. CDR3 sequence reads: CASSLWGTDTQYF. The CDR3 DNA reads as TGTGCCAGCAGCTTATGGGGCACAGATACGCAGTATTTT.

The chain joins TRBV6-6 to TRBJ2-3; TRBD2 agrees at 8 bases. This CDR3 contains 15 residues. The germline V gene encodes CDR1 MNHNY and CDR2 SVGAGI (reference sequence). With V trimmed by 6 bases and J by 1 base, 6 bases remained unmatched. The DNA of the CDR3 is TGTGCCAGCAGGCGCACTAGCGGAGGCACAGATACGCAGTATTTT. It codes for CASRRTSGGTDTQYF.

The chain combines TRBV7-2 with TRBJ2-7, with TRBD2 as a possible D gene (5 bases). Germline CDR1 reads SGHTA; CDR2 reads FQGNSA. The CDR3 totals 14 residues. V was pared by 1 base and J by 6 bases, with 13 bases between. CDR3 nucleotides: TGTGCCAGCAGCTTAGTCGGGGATTTCGGCGAGCAGTACTTC. Protein product: CASSLVGDFGEQYF.

This clone was recorded a few times. The chain has TRBV5-4 and TRBJ2-2, with 9 positions matching TRBD2. Germline trimming cut 3 bases from V and 3 bases from J; bases unmatched to any gene: 6. This CDR3 has 16 residues. Looked up from germline, CDR1 is SGHNT and CDR2 is YYREEE (reference sequence). The CDR3 is CASSSAGGSDTGELFF. CDR3 DNA: TGTGCCAGCAGCTCGGCGGGAGGGTCGGACACCGGGGAGCTGTTTTTT. The full variable domain, in which reference TRBV5-4 and TRBJ2-2 provide the parts outside the CDR3, is ETGVTQSPTHLIKTRGQQVTLRCSSQSGHNTVSWYQQALGQGPQFIFQYYREEENGRGNFPPRFSGLQFPNYSSELNVNALELDDSALYLCASSSAGGSDTGELFFGEGSRLTVL.

This clone has a handful of counts. The chain has TRBV4-3 and TRBJ2-3; D call uncertain. With 3 bases removed from V and 0 bases from J, the gap between germline ends came to 1 base. Germline CDR1 LGHNA, CDR2 YSLEER. This CDR3 is built from 12 residues. CDR3 loop: CASSHSTDTQYF. Here the CDR3 DNA reads TGCGCCAGCAGCCACAGCACAGATACGCAGTATTTT.

This chain links TRBV5-5 with TRBJ2-7; maybe TRBD2 (5 bases). V was pared by 0 bases and J by 2 bases, with 12 bases between. Germline loops: CDR1 SGHKS, CDR2 YYEKEE (reference sequence). This CDR3 has 15 amino acids. CDR3 sequence (DNA): TGTGCCAGCAGCTTGGAATACGGGGTTACCTACGAGCAGTACTTC. It specifies CASSLEYGVTYEQYF. Full variable domain (remainder filled in from reference TRBV5-5 and TRBJ2-7): DAGVTQSPTHLIKTRGQQVTLRCSPISGHKSVSWYQQVLGQGPQFIFQYYEKEERGRGNFPDRFSARQFPNYSSELNVNALLLGDSALYLCASSLEYGVTYEQYFGPGTRLTVT.

The V and J genes are TRBV7-9 and TRBJ1-2, with 9 nucleotides matching TRBD1. Germline CDR1 reads SEHNR; CDR2 reads FQNEAQ (reference sequence). This CDR3 region has 14 residues. Trimming took 10 bases from V and 8 from J; bases not matched to a gene: 14. The CDR3 bases are TGTGCCACCATTAGGGACAACAGGGGGCGAGGCTACACCTTC. Its translation: CATIRDNRGRGYTF.

This clone has only a few counts. Here the CDR3 DNA reads TGTGCCAGCAGGGCGGACAGGGTGAACACCGGGGAGCTGTTTTTT. It codes for CASRADRVNTGELFF. The rearrangement links TRBV2 to TRBJ2-2, with 8 bases aligning to TRBD1. The CDR3 is made up of 15 amino acids. CDR1 is SNHLY, CDR2 FYNNEI, per germline. Germline trimming cut 6 bases from V and 1 base from J; bases unmatched to any gene: 4.

This sequence joins TRBV5-6 and TRBJ2-5; D may correspond to TRBD1 or TRBD2 (6 bases each). Germline CDR1 reads SGHDT; CDR2 reads YYEEEE. The germline V and J ends were trimmed by 5 bases and 4 bases, with 18 bases remaining between them. The CDR3 length is 15 residues. Written as DNA, the CDR3 is TGTGCCAGCAGACCGTGGGGGGCTTCGAGAGAGACCCAGTACTTC. It yields the protein CASRPWGASRETQYF. Together with reference TRBV5-6 and TRBJ2-5, the CDR3 gives the full variable domain: DAGVTQSPTHLIKTRGQQVTLRCSPKSGHDTVSWYQQALGQGPQFIFQYYEEEERQRGNFPDRFSGHQFPNYSSELNVNALLLGDSALYLCASRPWGASRETQYFGPGTRLLVL.

This clone was counted a few times. The CDR3 spells CSVTGTYSYEQYF. The CDR3 DNA reads TGCAGCGTAACCGGGACTTACTCCTACGAGCAGTACTTC. The gene calls are TRBV29-1 and TRBJ2-7; D might be TRBD2 (6 bases). This CDR3 region has 13 residues. In germline, CDR1 is SQVTM, CDR2 ANQGSEA. Trimming took off 6 bases at V and 0 bases at J, with 12 bases between the two ends.

This clone turned up a few times. The rearrangement uses TRBV6-6 and TRBJ2-7, with D tentatively TRBD1 (5 bases). Germline loops: CDR1 MNHNY, CDR2 SVGAGI (reference sequence). V was shortened by 7 bases and J by 2 bases, with 12 bases between the two germline ends. The CDR3 has 13 amino acids. CDR3 protein: CASTYRQTYEQYF. CDR3 coding DNA: TGTGCCAGCACGTACAGGCAAACCTACGAGCAGTACTTC.

The chain recombines TRBV19 with TRBJ2-7; 9 bases are a match to TRBD1. J lost 3 bases, V lost 5 bases, and 2 bases had no gene match. Per the germline V gene, CDR1 is LNHDA and CDR2 is SQIVND (reference sequence). The CDR3 extends over 13 amino acids. The CDR3 here is CASSRQGDYEQYF. The CDR3 DNA sequence: TGTGCCAGTAGTCGACAGGGGGACTACGAGCAGTACTTC. The complete variable domain, with remaining parts taken from reference TRBV19 and TRBJ2-7, reads DGGITQSPKYLFRKEGQNVTLSCEQNLNHDAMYWYRQDPGQGLRLIYYSQIVNDFQKGDIAEGYSVSREKKESFPLTVTSAQKNPTAFYLCASSRQGDYEQYFGPGTRLTVT.

The V gene is TRBV27, the J gene TRBJ1-2; TRBD1 aligns across 7 bases. V shed 3 bases and J 4 bases; nucleotides not matched to a gene: 5. Germline lookup yields CDR1 MNHEY and CDR2 SMNVEV (reference sequence). CDR3 length: 14 amino acids. The CDR3 region is CASSFSRGTYGYTF. CDR3 DNA: TGTGCCAGCAGTTTTAGCAGGGGGACCTATGGCTACACCTTC.

This clone has a handful of counts. At one of its ends the junction is not consistent with the germline gene, which may arise from a read error. The chain links TRBV7-7 to TRBJ2-1, with 14 nucleotides matching TRBD2. CDR1 is SSHAT and CDR2 is FNYEAQ in the germline V gene (reference sequence). The CDR3 has 15 residues. CDR3 sequence: CASSSGTSGGNEQFF. DNA for the CDR3: TGTGCTAGCAGCTCGGGGACTAGCGGGGGTAATGAGCAGTTCTTC.

This clone was picked up a small number of times. J is TRBJ2-3 and V is TRBV15; D uncertain. The CDR3 extends over 16 amino acids. V lost 4 bases and J 1 base, leaving 15 bases between the germline ends. Germline loops: CDR1 LNHNV, CDR2 YYDKDF (reference sequence). CDR3: CATSIRLDRGTDTQYF. CDR3 DNA sequence: TGTGCCACCAGCATCCGGCTGGACCGAGGCACAGATACGCAGTATTTT. Variable domain in full (rest from reference TRBV15 and TRBJ2-3): DAMVIQNPRYQVTQFGKPVTLSCSQTLNHNVMYWYQQKSSQAPKLLFHYYDKDFNNEADTPDNFQSRRPNTSFCFLDIRSPGLGDTAMYLCATSIRLDRGTDTQYFGPGTRLTVL.

This clone was picked up a small number of times. The chain combines TRBV25-1 with TRBJ1-4, with D unclear. Germline loops: CDR1 MGHDK, CDR2 SYGVNS. The length of the CDR3 is 14 residues. V was pared by 6 bases and J by 7 bases, with 15 bases between. The chain's CDR3 is CASSPRGRAEKLFF. The CDR3 DNA is TGTGCCAGCAGCCCTCGCGGCCGGGCTGAAAAACTGTTTTTT.

This chain joins TRBV28 and TRBJ2-4, with 12 bases matching TRBD2. Germline V gene data show CDR1 as MDHEN and CDR2 as SYDVKM. After removal of 4 bases from V and 5 bases from J, the junction contained 9 bases not matched to a gene. The CDR3 sequence is 17 residues long. The CDR3 DNA reads as TGTGCCAGCAGTTCCGAGACTAGCGGGAGAATCCAAAACATTCAGTACTTC. Its translation is CASSSETSGRIQNIQYF.

The rearrangement links TRBV7-6 to TRBJ1-5; no clear D. The germline V gene encodes CDR1 SGHVS and CDR2 FNYEAQ. The CDR3 spans 14 residues. Trimming pared 2 bases from V and 7 bases from J, leaving 12 bases between. CDR3: CASSLSVREQPQHF. The CDR3, as DNA: TGTGCCAGCAGCTTATCTGTTAGGGAACAGCCCCAGCATTTT.

This clone was picked up a small number of times. Other DNA sequences from this sample encode an identical CDR3 as well. The V call is TRBV28, the J call TRBJ1-2; 10 bases line up with TRBD1. J was trimmed by 4 bases and V by 6 bases; bases with no gene match: 5. Germline-derived CDR1 and CDR2 are MDHEN and SYDVKM. The CDR3 runs 14 residues. CDR3 DNA: TGTGCCAGCAGCCCGGGACAGGGGACCTATGGCTACACCTTC. Translated, it gives CASSPGQGTYGYTF.

The chain is built from TRBV11-2 and TRBJ2-1, with D perhaps being TRBD1 or TRBD2 (5 bases each). The CDR3 consists of 13 residues. With 5 bases removed from V and 8 bases from J, the gap between germline ends came to 13 bases. The germline V gene encodes CDR1 SGHAT and CDR2 FQNNGV. This CDR3 is CASSAGAWDEQFF. The CDR3 DNA reads TGTGCCAGCAGCGCCGGGGCTTGGGATGAGCAGTTCTTC.